These 4 T cell receptor beta chains came from one sample sequenced in a study of CD8+CD57+ T cells in acquired aplastic anemia (dated by TCRdb to the late 2010s). TCRdb shows the sequencer as Illumina HiSeq 2000. TCR beta VDJ combination and CDR3 sequence profiling used genomic DNA as the template. TCRdb trimmed the raw reads at Q25, called clones with MiXCR and kept productive beta chains. Entries are consolidated by CDR3 protein sequence, retaining the most common genes and DNA. The sample has about 130,000 distinct CDR3 sequences on record, roughly two fifths of them singletons. Almost 8.5% of the sample lies in the top ten. The specimen was sorted CD4+, CD8+, or CD8+CD57+ T cells (not recorded which) from PBMCs. The origin of the receptors is a human donor in good health, serving as a control.

With respect to this clonotype: One base away lies a much larger clone, so this may be a sequencing read error. The CDR3 coding sequence is TGTGCCAGCAGTTTACGAACGACGGGTTACACTGAAGCTTCCTTT. This gives the protein CASSLRTTGYTEASF. The V gene is TRBV12-3 or TRBV12-4, the J gene TRBJ1-1; D not certain. CDR3 length equals 15 residues.

J is TRBJ1-1 and V is TRBV15; D remains unclear. The CDR3 sequence is 11 residues long. V was pared by 0 bases and J by 7 bases, with 3 bases between. Per germline, CDR1 LNHNV and CDR2 YYDKDF (reference sequence). CDR3 sequence: CATSREDEAFF. The CDR3 DNA follows: TGTGCCACCAGCAGAGAAGATGAAGCTTTCTTT.

With respect to this clonotype: A read error may be the cause here, since a much bigger clone is one base away. The rearrangement links TRBV10-3 to TRBJ2-2; D ambiguous. Per germline, CDR1 ENHRY and CDR2 SYGVKD. CDR3 length equals 13 residues. With 3 bases removed from V and 8 bases from J, the gap between germline ends came to 10 bases. DNA for the CDR3: TGTGCCATCAGTGAAGGTCTTGGTGGGGAGCTGTTTTTT. The encoded protein is CAISEGLGGELFF.

This clonotype came up many times. The rearrangement joins TRBV30 to TRBJ1-2; D gene ambiguous. V was shortened by 0 bases and J by 3 bases, with 2 bases between the two germline ends. This CDR3 is built from 11 residues. Germline CDR1 reads GTSNPN; CDR2 reads SVGIG (reference sequence). For the CDR3, the DNA is TGTGCCTGGAGTGTCGACTATGGCTACACCTTC. Its protein is CAWSVDYGYTF.